These 8 T cell receptor beta chains came from one sample sequenced in a study of blood T cell repertoires in COVID-19 (dated by TCRdb to 2018 to 2020). The method behind the library was the immunoSEQ multiplex PCR assay. TCRdb carries this immuneACCESS record with in-frame sequences only. Its versions omit some clonotypes, under half of them owing to an unresolved V gene in the studies checked, with the rest unexplained. In all, the sample holds approximately 440,000 clones, and about 92% of those were seen once. About 0.6% of the sample comes from the top ten. Sequenced input: PBMCs or T cells enriched from blood (not recorded which). The receptors originated from a man in his late teens or twenties who had recovered from COVID-19.

The V call is TRBV28, the J call TRBJ2-7, with D tentatively TRBD1 (6 bases). Trimming pared 8 bases from V and 0 bases from J, leaving 11 bases between. The germline gives CDR1 MDHEN, CDR2 SYDVKM. This CDR3 region has 13 residues. The CDR3 region has the DNA TGTGCCAGCGCTCGACAGGTCTCCTACGAGCAGTACTTC. Amino acids: CASARQVSYEQYF. The full variable domain, completed using reference TRBV28 and TRBJ2-7, is DVKVTQSSRYLVKRTGEKVFLECVQDMDHENMFWYRQDPGLGLRLIYFSYDVKMKEKGDIPEGYSVSREKKERFSLILESASTNQTSMYLCASARQVSYEQYFGPGTRLTVT.

The rearrangement joins TRBV24-1 to TRBJ1-1; unclear D gene. Looked up from germline, CDR1 is KGHDR and CDR2 is SFDVKD. There are 12 residues in the CDR3. Between the trimmed V and J ends, which lost 2 bases and 8 bases, there was a span of 8 bases. CDR3 loop: CATSDSNQEAFF. CDR3 nucleotides: TGTGCCACCAGTGATTCCAACCAGGAAGCTTTCTTT.

In this sample, this clone turned up a few times. The chain joins TRBV6-5 to TRBJ2-3, with a possible D match to TRBD2 (5 bases). This CDR3 has 15 residues. From germline, CDR1 is MNHEY and CDR2 SVGAGI. V lost 5 bases to trimming and J lost 2 bases, with 14 bases between them. CDR3 nucleotide sequence: TGTGCCAGCAGTCTGGCCGGGATAACCACAGATACGCAGTATTTT. Translation gives CASSLAGITTDTQYF.

The chain couples TRBV4-1 to TRBJ1-5; 8 bases are shared with TRBD1. Germline trimming cut 1 base from V and 11 bases from J; bases unmatched to any gene: 7. Germline lookup yields CDR1 MGHRA and CDR2 YSYEKL. The CDR3 is 14 amino acids. The CDR3 DNA reads as TGCGCCAGCAGCCAAGGACAGGGGAGTTCGACCCAGCATTTT. Residues: CASSQGQGSSTQHF.

The chain employs TRBV2 and TRBJ2-1, with a tentative D call TRBD2 (6 bases). From germline, CDR1 is SNHLY and CDR2 FYNNEI. The CDR3 loop spans 13 amino acids. Here the CDR3 reads CAGRRDPYNEQFF. The CDR3 DNA sequence: TGTGCAGGGAGGCGGGACCCCTACAATGAGCAGTTCTTC. Filled out from reference TRBV2 and TRBJ2-1, the complete variable domain reads EPEVTQTPSHQVTQMGQEVILRCVPISNHLYFYWYRQILGQKVEFLVSFYNNEISEKSEIFDDQFSVERPDGSNFTLKIRSTKLEDSAMYFCAGRRDPYNEQFFGPGTRLTVL.

This chain links TRBV27 with TRBJ1-2; perhaps TRBD1 as D (5 bases). This CDR3 is built from 13 residues. Germline CDR1 and CDR2: MNHEY and SMNVEV (reference sequence). Trimming removed 3 bases from V and 8 bases from J, with 13 bases in between. As DNA, the CDR3 is TGTGCCAGCAGTTTGTCGGGGGGATGGGGCTACACCTTC. Protein product: CASSLSGGWGYTF.

The genes are TRBV9 and TRBJ1-2, with a weak D call TRBD1 (5 bases). CDR1 is SGDLS and CDR2 is YYNGEE in the germline V gene. CDR3 length equals 15 residues. The ends were cut back, 1 base at V and 4 bases at J, with 14 bases in the middle. This chain's CDR3 is CASSVMGQGGYGYTF. The DNA of the CDR3 is TGTGCCAGCAGCGTAATGGGGCAGGGCGGCTATGGCTACACCTTC.

The chain has TRBV28 and TRBJ1-1, with D possibly matching TRBD1 (6 bases). CDR3 size: 13 residues. Between the trimmed V and J ends, which lost 8 bases and 5 bases, there was a span of 15 bases. From germline, CDR1 is MDHEN and CDR2 SYDVKM. DNA for the CDR3: TGTGCCAGCCAGGGGAGTTGGAAGACTGAAGCTTTCTTT. As protein: CASQGSWKTEAFF.